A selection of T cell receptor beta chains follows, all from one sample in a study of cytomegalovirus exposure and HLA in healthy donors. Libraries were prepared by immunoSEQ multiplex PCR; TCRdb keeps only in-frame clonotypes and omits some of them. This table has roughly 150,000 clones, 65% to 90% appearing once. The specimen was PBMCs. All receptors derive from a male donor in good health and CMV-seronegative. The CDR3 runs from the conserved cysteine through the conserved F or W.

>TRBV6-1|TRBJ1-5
CASRQTGGNQPQHF
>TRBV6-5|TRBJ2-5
CASSSGGGGTQYF
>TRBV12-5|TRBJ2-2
CASGLVPDRGGELFF
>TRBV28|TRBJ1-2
CASSFPTKRGYTF
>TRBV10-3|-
CAISESWGTSSYEQYF
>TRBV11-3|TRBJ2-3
CASSLGGEPDTQYF
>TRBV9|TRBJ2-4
CASSMGGGENIQYF
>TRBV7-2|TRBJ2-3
CASSPWTSGGLAQYF
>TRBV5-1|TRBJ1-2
CASSGQGAAFGGYTF
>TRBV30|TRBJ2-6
CAWSGYRGQAGANVLTF
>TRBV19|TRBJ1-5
CASGPVWPQHF
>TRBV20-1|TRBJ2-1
CSARDTDEQFF
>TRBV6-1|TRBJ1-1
CASSLRDHTEAFF
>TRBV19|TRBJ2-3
CASSPTSGGGDTQYF
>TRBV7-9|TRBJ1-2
CASSLPTGKAYGYTF
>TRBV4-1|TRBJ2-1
CASSHMARVANEQFF
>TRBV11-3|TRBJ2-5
CASSTGLAPETQYF
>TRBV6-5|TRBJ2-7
CASSRLGVGYEQYF
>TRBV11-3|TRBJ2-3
CASSRRGGSGTDTQYF
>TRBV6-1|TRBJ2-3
CASSEQGGDTQYF
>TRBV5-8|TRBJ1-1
CASSLNSRGPFGNTEAFF
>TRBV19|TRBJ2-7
CASSIDSGTDSYEQYF
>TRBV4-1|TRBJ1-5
CASSQDRVPQPQHF
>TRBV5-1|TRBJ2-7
CASSLVLAGGFDAYEQYF
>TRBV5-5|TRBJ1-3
CASSLNNVGPLNTIYF
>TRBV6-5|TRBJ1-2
CASSYGAGNYGYTF
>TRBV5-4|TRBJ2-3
CASSGMGRSTDTQYF
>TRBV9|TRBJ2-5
CASSVGGLVGETQYF
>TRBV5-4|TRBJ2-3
CASSQRTGGSDTQYF
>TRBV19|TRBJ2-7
CASSRSGTQAYEQYF
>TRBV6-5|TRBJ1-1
CASTNSGGAGAFF
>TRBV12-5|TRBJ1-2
CASGLQSRVGGYTF
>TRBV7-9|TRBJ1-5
CASSRGQYMEEPQHF
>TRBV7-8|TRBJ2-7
CASSSQTGSYEQYF
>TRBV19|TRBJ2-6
CASLTQGSGANVLTF
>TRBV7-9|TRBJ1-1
CASSLEGGARNTEAFF
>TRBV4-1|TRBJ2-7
CASSHVSAAGTYEQYF
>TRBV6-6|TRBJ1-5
CASSRTGRLDQPQHF
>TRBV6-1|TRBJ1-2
CASSGSGNYGYTF
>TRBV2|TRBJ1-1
CASTERGGMNTEAFF
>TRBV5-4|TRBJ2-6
CASSSGTSGGRGANVLTF
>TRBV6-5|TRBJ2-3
CASSYSIRVLPYTQYF
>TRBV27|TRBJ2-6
CASSLDFGQATSGANVLTF
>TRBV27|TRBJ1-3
CASSPTGFGNTIYF
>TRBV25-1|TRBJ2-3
CASRTGGSSTDTQYF
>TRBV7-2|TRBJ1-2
CASSLPGALSYTF
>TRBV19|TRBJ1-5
CASSMADYQPQHF
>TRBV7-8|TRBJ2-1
CASGDEQFF
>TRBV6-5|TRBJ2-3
CASTERTSTDTQYF
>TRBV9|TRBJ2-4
CASSVEGQGAKNIQYF
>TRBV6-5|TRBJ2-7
CASWTGNIVEQYF
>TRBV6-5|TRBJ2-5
CASSYGQVSGETQYF
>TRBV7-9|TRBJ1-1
CASSPRDRGIVRTEAFF
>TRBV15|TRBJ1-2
CATSRDLNYGYTF